The clone carrying this T cell receptor beta chain was seen a few times. Its antigen is not identified. The data were obtained in a study of Tregs in tolerant kidney transplant recipients. Generated by immunoSEQ multiplex PCR, the TCRdb table keeps only in-frame clones and is missing some. Of approximately 8,600 clones listed, under 55% are singletons. The germline gives CDR1 KGHSH, CDR2 LQKENI. Between the trimmed V and J ends, which lost 5 bases and 1 base, there was a span of 11 bases. The CDR3 is made up of 14 amino acids. Study results and limitations: Tregs expanded with activated donor B cells seemed most donor-specific.

Sequencing was done on a sample of CD4+ T cells from blood cultured with allogeneic cells. This clonotype was sampled from a human donor in good health. V and J are TRBV18 and TRBJ1-1; D gene ambiguous. CDR3 sequence: CASSWAWGNTEAFF. For the CDR3, the DNA is TGTGCCAGCTCATGGGCCTGGGGGAACACTGAAGCTTTCTTT.